A single sample is the source of the 31 T cell receptor beta chains below, sequenced in a study of T-cell memory formation after mild COVID-19. From the 5' RACE reads, TCRdb called clonotypes with MiXCR, one entry per CDR3 protein. Of around 130,000 distinct CDR3 sequences in the sample, around a sixth are singletons; the top ten hold around 14%. Sequencing was performed on PBMCs or a T cell subset sorted from them (not recorded which). The receptors shown here come from an adult woman who had mild COVID-19 (a few samples of this study predate the infection). Cell type and time point are not known.

A few counts support this clonotype. The rearrangement joins TRBV30 to TRBJ2-4, with D perhaps matching TRBD1 or TRBD2 (7 bases each). The V gene's germline CDR1 is GTSNPN and CDR2 SVGIG (reference sequence). The CDR3 extends over 14 amino acids. V lost 7 bases and J 0 bases, leaving 13 bases between the germline ends. CDR3 amino acids: CALAGGVAKNIQYF. CDR3 coding DNA: TGTGCCTTAGCAGGGGGGGTAGCCAAAAACATTCAGTACTTC.

This chain uses TRBV6-5 with TRBJ2-1; D unclear. This CDR3 is built from 14 residues. Trimming removed 6 bases at V and 0 bases at J, with 9 bases between. CDR1 and CDR2 from the germline V gene are MNHEY and SVGAGI. CDR3 DNA: TGTGCCAGCAGGCCCTACAGCTCCTACAATGAGCAGTTCTTC. This translates into CASRPYSSYNEQFF.

The chain uses TRBV18 and TRBJ2-2; D gene unclear. CDR1 and CDR2 (germline): KGHSH, LQKENI. V was trimmed by 0 bases and J by 1 base, leaving 9 bases between them. The CDR3 is 16 residues long. CDR3 residues: CASSPPSRENTGELFF. DNA of the CDR3: TGTGCCAGCTCACCACCGTCAAGGGAGAACACCGGGGAGCTGTTTTTT.

The chain links TRBV20-1 to TRBJ2-7; 8 nucleotides match TRBD2. CDR3 length equals 15 residues. V trimming: 5 bases; J trimming: 2 bases; junction bases outside the gene matches: 11. Looked up from germline, CDR1 is DFQATT and CDR2 is SNEGSKA (reference sequence). The CDR3: CSADALADATYEQYF. DNA for the CDR3: TGCAGTGCTGACGCACTAGCGGATGCTACCTACGAGCAGTACTTC.

The rearrangement joins TRBV5-1 to TRBJ2-1; 9 bases map to TRBD2. Looked up from germline, CDR1 is SGHRS and CDR2 is YFSETQ. Trimming took 4 bases from V and 9 from J; bases not matched to a gene: 17. The length of the CDR3 is 17 residues. In nucleotides, the CDR3 is TGCGCCAGCAGCCCATCTTCTGGGACTAGCAGGATGGGTGAGCAGTTCTTC. Translating gives CASSPSSGTSRMGEQFF.

The genes are TRBV11-2 and TRBJ2-3, with 13 bases matching TRBD2. The V gene's germline CDR1 is SGHAT and CDR2 FQNNGV. V was clipped by 6 bases and J by 0 bases; unmatched bases: 6. This CDR3 region has 17 residues. This CDR3 is CASRTRTSGSSTDTQYF. The CDR3 coding sequence is TGTGCCAGCAGGACTAGGACTAGCGGGAGTAGCACAGATACGCAGTATTTT.

This clonotype occurred a few times. This chain links TRBV6-5 with TRBJ2-1; D may match TRBD1 or TRBD2 (5 bases each). Trimming took 0 bases from V and 4 from J, leaving 13 bases between them. The CDR3 has 16 amino acids. Germline V gives CDR1 MNHEY, CDR2 SVGAGI. The CDR3 here is CASSYSMGESYNEQFF. For the CDR3, the DNA is TGTGCCAGCAGTTACTCTATGGGGGAGAGTTACAATGAGCAGTTCTTC.

The chain couples TRBV5-1 to TRBJ2-5; 12 bases agree with TRBD2. Germline V gene sequence: CDR1 SGHRS, CDR2 YFSETQ. With 0 bases clipped from V and 5 bases from J, the junction kept 5 bases outside the gene matches. This CDR3 contains 16 residues. The CDR3 nucleotides read TGCGCCAGCAGCTTGGGGACTAGCGGGATCCGTGAGACCCAGTACTTC. It is translated as CASSLGTSGIRETQYF.

The DNA of the CDR3 is TGTGCCAGCAGCGTAGCTAGAACAGCTAATGAGCAGTTCTTC. It specifies CASSVARTANEQFF. The chain recombines TRBV9 with TRBJ2-1; D gene uncertain. CDR3 length: 14 amino acids. With 0 bases removed from V and 7 bases from J, the gap between germline ends came to 11 bases. Germline CDR1 SGDLS, CDR2 YYNGEE.

As DNA, the CDR3 is TGCGCCAGCAGCTTGGCAGGGAGCCTCGACGAGCAGTACTTC. It yields the protein CASSLAGSLDEQYF. The chain combines TRBV5-1 with TRBJ2-7; D possibly matches TRBD1 or TRBD2 (5 bases each). There are 14 residues in the CDR3. Trimming removed 0 bases from V and 5 bases from J, with 12 bases in between. Germline V CDR1 and CDR2: SGHRS, YFSETQ.

This clonotype has just a few counts. The chain combines TRBV24-1 with TRBJ2-2; D gene ambiguous. Germline V CDR1 and CDR2: KGHDR, SFDVKD. V dropped 1 base and J dropped 1 base, with 6 bases sitting between them. The CDR3 length is 15 residues. The CDR3 loop is CATSDFAVNTGELFF. In DNA form, the CDR3 reads TGTGCCACCAGTGATTTCGCAGTGAACACCGGGGAGCTGTTTTTT.

The chain employs TRBV18 and TRBJ2-6; D is undetermined. The length of the CDR3 is 15 residues. The V end was cut by 4 bases, the J end by 2 bases, with 9 bases between. Germline assignment: CDR1 KGHSH and CDR2 LQKENI. CDR3 amino acids: CASSQGNAGANVLTF. In DNA, the CDR3 is TGTGCCAGCTCACAAGGGAACGCTGGGGCCAACGTCCTGACTTTC.

The genes are TRBV18 and TRBJ2-3; the D is unclear. This CDR3 comprises 14 residues. The V end lost 0 bases, the J end lost 0 bases, and 4 bases lay between the germline ends. The germline V gene encodes CDR1 KGHSH and CDR2 LQKENI. CDR3: CASSPPMSTDTQYF. The CDR3 DNA is TGTGCCAGCTCACCACCCATGAGCACAGATACGCAGTATTTT.

The chain uses TRBV5-1 and TRBJ2-1, with 11 bases lining up with TRBD2. V dropped 2 bases and J dropped 6; count of bases not matched to a gene: 1. Germline CDR1 and CDR2: SGHRS and YFSETQ. The CDR3 is made up of 14 amino acids. CDR3: CASSLGTSGNEQFF. CDR3 coding DNA: TGCGCCAGCAGCTTAGGGACTAGCGGCAATGAGCAGTTCTTC.

This clonotype appeared a few times. This chain joins TRBV3-1 and TRBJ1-2, with D perhaps matching TRBD1 (5 bases). Trimming cost V 0 bases and J 5 bases, with 13 bases left between them. The CDR3 consists of 15 residues. The germline CDR1 and CDR2 sequences are LGHDT and YNNKEL (reference sequence). The CDR3 DNA is TGTGCCAGCAGCCAAGATCTAGGGGTGGGGTATGGCTACACCTTC. This encodes CASSQDLGVGYGYTF. The full variable domain, in which reference TRBV3-1 and TRBJ1-2 provide the parts outside the CDR3, is DTAVSQTPKYLVTQMGNDKSIKCEQNLGHDTMYWYKQDSKKFLKIMFSYNNKELIINETVPNRFSPKSPDKAHLNLHINSLELGDSAVYFCASSQDLGVGYGYTFGSGTRLTVV.

The gene calls are TRBV28 and TRBJ2-1; 14 nucleotides align to TRBD2. V dropped 5 bases and J dropped 5; count of bases not matched to a gene: 5. The CDR3 has 16 residues. Germline V gene sequence: CDR1 MDHEN, CDR2 SYDVKM. Here the CDR3 reads CASSLGGLAGDNEQFF. The DNA of the CDR3 is TGTGCCAGCAGTCTAGGGGGACTAGCGGGAGACAATGAGCAGTTCTTC.

This clonotype came up many times. J is TRBJ2-5 and V is TRBV10-3, with D perhaps TRBD1 or TRBD2 (5 bases each). V was clipped by 4 bases and J by 5 bases, with 29 bases between them. This CDR3 is built from 19 residues. Germline values: CDR1 ENHRY, CDR2 SYGVKD. CDR3 in DNA: TGTGCCATCAGTGCTCCTACTTTTGCCGGGACCCAAAAGGAGGAGACCCAGTACTTC. Translated: CAISAPTFAGTQKEETQYF.

CDR3: CSARAALRIGYEQYF. The CDR3 coding sequence is TGCAGTGCTAGAGCGGCCCTACGGATTGGGTACGAGCAGTACTTC. V is TRBV20-1 and J is TRBJ2-7; D call uncertain. This CDR3 is built from 15 residues. With 1 base removed from V and 4 bases from J, the gap between germline ends came to 17 bases. Germline V gene lookup returns CDR1 DFQATT and CDR2 SNEGSKA (reference sequence).

This clonotype has a handful of counts. The chain links TRBV5-6 to TRBJ2-5, with 7 bases that match TRBD1. CDR3 length: 14 residues. CDR1 and CDR2 (germline): SGHDT, YYEEEE. V dropped 5 bases and J dropped 1; count of bases not matched to a gene: 5. The CDR3 reads CASSLQGFQETQYF. CDR3 nucleotides: TGTGCCAGCAGTCTACAGGGGTTCCAAGAGACCCAGTACTTC.

The chain employs TRBV5-1 and TRBJ1-5; D unresolved. The V and J ends lost 2 bases and 0 bases respectively, with 9 bases between them. CDR1 and CDR2 (germline): SGHRS, YFSETQ. This CDR3 is built from 15 residues. The CDR3 DNA sequence: TGCGCCAGCAGCTTCGAAGGGTATAGCAATCAGCCCCAGCATTTT. This sequence encodes CASSFEGYSNQPQHF.

This chain connects TRBV25-1 to TRBJ1-6; D possibly corresponds to TRBD1 (5 bases). This CDR3 spans 15 amino acids. Germline V CDR1 and CDR2: MGHDK, SYGVNS. Trimming pared 4 bases from V and 6 bases from J, leaving 13 bases between. CDR3 in amino acids: CASSGGVSGNSPLHF. In nucleotides, the CDR3 is TGTGCCAGCAGTGGAGGGGTTTCTGGTAATTCACCCCTCCACTTT.

The V call is TRBV4-2, the J call TRBJ2-3; D gene uncertain. The germline V and J ends were trimmed by 2 bases and 0 bases, with 6 bases remaining between them. This CDR3 region has 14 residues. Germline assignment: CDR1 LGHNA and CDR2 YNFKEQ. The CDR3 protein is CASSQPESTDTQYF. CDR3 bases: TGTGCCAGCAGCCAACCGGAGAGCACAGATACGCAGTATTTT.

This clonotype was detected a few times. This rearrangement joins TRBV7-6 to TRBJ2-2, with D possibly matching TRBD2 (5 bases). The V gene lost 0 bases and the J gene lost 6 bases, with 8 bases spanning the gap. This CDR3 contains 14 residues. Germline V lookup: CDR1 SGHVS, CDR2 FNYEAQ. This chain's CDR3 is CASSLAAGAGELFF. The DNA for the CDR3 is TGTGCCAGCAGCTTAGCCGCCGGGGCCGGGGAGCTGTTTTTT.

This clonotype has only a few counts. The chain is built from TRBV3-1 and TRBJ2-5, with no clear D. The germline V gene encodes CDR1 LGHDT and CDR2 YNNKEL (reference sequence). This CDR3 has 14 residues. The V and J ends lost 1 base and 5 bases respectively, with 11 bases between them. The CDR3 DNA reads as TGTGCCAGCAGCCAAGGGATAGTTGCGGAGACCCAGTACTTC. It translates to CASSQGIVAETQYF.

Here the CDR3 DNA reads TGTGCCAGCAGCGTAGTGCAGAGCGTTGGATTTCAAGAGACCCAGTACTTC. Encoded protein: CASSVVQSVGFQETQYF. J is TRBJ2-5 and V is TRBV9, with no clear D. The CDR3 extends over 17 amino acids. Trimming shortened V by 0 bases and J by 2 bases, and 17 bases separated the two germline ends. Germline-derived CDR1 and CDR2 are SGDLS and YYNGEE.

In its sample, this clonotype was seen a few times. The chain uses TRBV5-6 and TRBJ2-4; 8 bases fit TRBD2. The germline V gene encodes CDR1 SGHDT and CDR2 YYEEEE. V lost 0 bases to trimming and J lost 5 bases; unmatched junction nucleotides: 10. The CDR3 spans 17 residues. CDR3 DNA sequence: TGTGCCAGCAGCTTGGAGGGCGGGGGGCAAAAACAAAACATTCAGTACTTC. It translates to CASSLEGGGQKQNIQYF.

This clonotype was detected a few times. J is TRBJ1-6 and V is TRBV20-1, with TRBD1 matching over 8 bases. Per germline, CDR1 DFQATT and CDR2 SNEGSKA (reference sequence). V was pared by 2 bases and J by 14 bases, with 11 bases of the junction left unmatched. This CDR3 has 14 residues. The CDR3 loop is CSARSGQGANTLHF. In DNA form, the CDR3 reads TGCAGTGCTAGATCGGGGCAGGGGGCGAACACCCTCCACTTT.

There are a few counts of this clonotype. The chain links TRBV7-3 to TRBJ2-2, with D possibly matching TRBD1 (5 bases). Germline V gene data show CDR1 as SGHTA and CDR2 as FQGTGA. This CDR3 contains 14 residues. The V gene lost 0 bases and the J gene lost 6 bases, with 8 bases spanning the gap. The CDR3 loop is CASSLTLTAGELFF. The CDR3 region has the DNA TGTGCCAGCAGCTTAACTCTGACAGCCGGGGAGCTGTTTTTT.

This clonotype was detected ten times or more. The rearrangement links TRBV4-3 to TRBJ1-2; tentatively, D is TRBD1 (5 bases). Per germline, CDR1 LGHNA and CDR2 YSLEER. With 1 base removed from V and 3 bases from J, the gap between germline ends came to 18 bases. The CDR3 spans 17 residues. This CDR3 is CASSQVTKGLGDYGYTF. The CDR3 coding sequence is TGCGCCAGCAGCCAAGTGACAAAGGGGCTGGGTGACTATGGCTACACCTTC.

J is TRBJ2-1 and V is TRBV10-3; 8 bases are a match to TRBD2. V was pared by 7 bases and J by 7 bases, with 3 bases of the junction left unmatched. Germline-derived CDR1 and CDR2 are ENHRY and SYGVKD. CDR3 length: 12 amino acids. CDR3: CAIKGGGNEQFF. Here the CDR3 DNA reads TGTGCCATCAAAGGCGGGGGGAATGAGCAGTTCTTC.

The V call is TRBV4-1, the J call TRBJ1-2; possibly TRBD1 for D (5 bases). V dropped 4 bases and J dropped 0 bases, with 12 bases sitting between them. CDR3 length: 15 amino acids. Per the germline V gene, CDR1 is MGHRA and CDR2 is YSYEKL. CDR3 DNA: TGCGCCAGCAGCCGAGATTCAGGGCCTAACTATGGCTACACCTTC. It encodes CASSRDSGPNYGYTF.